This T cell receptor beta chain was captured by sequencing in a study of blood T cell repertoires in COVID-19 (TCRdb year 2020). Turning to the overall study: The collaborator samples originated in the United States, Italy and Spain and spanned the acute and convalescent phases of COVID-19. Sample metadata almost always included a de-identified subject ID, COVID-19 status, age in years and sex. The prospective study material was composed of cDNA or gDNA derived from T cells, B-cell-depleted T cells, or PBMCs. Where HLA class I and class II types were available, the types were taken from metadata supplied by the sample provider, not from assay-based typing. Deeply sampled blood TCRbeta repertoires from subjects exposed to, actively infected with, or recovered from COVID-19 were included in the dataset. Samples came from the ongoing ImmuneRACE study (first 160 participants) plus 1,254 subjects from 6 global collaborators. The repertoires were released in a freely available public database intended as a resource for research on the immune response to SARS-CoV-2.

TCRbeta CDR3 regions were amplified from genomic DNA using the immunoSEQ Assay, a bias-controlled multiplex PCR. Per the authors' processing: The number of nucleated cells in each sample was estimated from the amplification of reference gene primers within the assay. Sequence reads were collapsed and filtered to measure the absolute abundance of every unique TCRbeta CDR3 rearrangement. For each sample, productive Simpson clonality was calculated as the square root of Simpson's diversity index across productive rearrangements. TCRdb's version of the immuneACCESS table is confined to in-frame rearrangements and falls short of the full clone set. An unresolved V gene accounts for under half of the shortfall where checked; the remainder is of unknown origin. For V, J and clone size, that table is used; D and trimming come from the DNA. The sample table lists roughly 170,000 clones, 86% of them with a count of one. The top ten clones comprise less than 25% of the sample.

Including cysteine and phenylalanine, the CDR3 has 14 amino acids. Of all the DNA, just the CDR3 is kept, 42 bases in frame from base 1. The germline V gene encodes CDR1 MNHEY and CDR2 SMNVEV (reference sequence). V gives up 5 bases and J gives up 3 bases, and the segment between their germline ends measures 13 bases. Note on this clone: Its antigen is currently not known. Base qualities are not recorded, but no much larger clone differs from it by a single base.

Findings and caveats that apply to the study as a whole: The amount of clinical and demographic metadata varied by source and participant and was provided uncurated.

The collaborating institutions used their own protocols to collect whole blood in K2EDTA tubes. Collaborator samples were shipped for TCRbeta analysis as frozen whole blood, isolated PBMCs, or DNA extracted from either sample type. The clonotype comes from a man aged 65 to 85 with active or convalescent COVID-19. The chain links TRBV27 with TRBJ1-1; the D gene lacks a confident call. Sequenced sample: peripheral blood. The nucleotide sequence reads TGTGCCAGCAGTCCCTGGGGAGGGTACACTGAAGCTTTCTTT. This translates into CASSPWGGYTEAFF.